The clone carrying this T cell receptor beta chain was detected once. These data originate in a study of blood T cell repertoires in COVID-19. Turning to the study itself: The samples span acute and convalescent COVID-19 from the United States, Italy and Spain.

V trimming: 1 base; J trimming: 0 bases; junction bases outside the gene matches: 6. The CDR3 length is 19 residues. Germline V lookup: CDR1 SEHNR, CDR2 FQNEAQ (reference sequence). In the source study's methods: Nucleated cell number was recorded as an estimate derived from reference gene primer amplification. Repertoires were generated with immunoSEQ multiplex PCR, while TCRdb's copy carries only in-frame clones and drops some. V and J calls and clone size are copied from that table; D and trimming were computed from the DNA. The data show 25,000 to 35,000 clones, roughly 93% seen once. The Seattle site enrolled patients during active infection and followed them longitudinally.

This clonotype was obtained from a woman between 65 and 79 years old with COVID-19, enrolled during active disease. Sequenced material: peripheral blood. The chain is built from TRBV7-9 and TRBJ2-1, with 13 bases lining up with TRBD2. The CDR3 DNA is TGTGCCAGCAGCTTAGAGTGGTGGACTAGCGGGAGCTCCTACAATGAGCAGTTCTTC. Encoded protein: CASSLEWWTSGSSYNEQFF.